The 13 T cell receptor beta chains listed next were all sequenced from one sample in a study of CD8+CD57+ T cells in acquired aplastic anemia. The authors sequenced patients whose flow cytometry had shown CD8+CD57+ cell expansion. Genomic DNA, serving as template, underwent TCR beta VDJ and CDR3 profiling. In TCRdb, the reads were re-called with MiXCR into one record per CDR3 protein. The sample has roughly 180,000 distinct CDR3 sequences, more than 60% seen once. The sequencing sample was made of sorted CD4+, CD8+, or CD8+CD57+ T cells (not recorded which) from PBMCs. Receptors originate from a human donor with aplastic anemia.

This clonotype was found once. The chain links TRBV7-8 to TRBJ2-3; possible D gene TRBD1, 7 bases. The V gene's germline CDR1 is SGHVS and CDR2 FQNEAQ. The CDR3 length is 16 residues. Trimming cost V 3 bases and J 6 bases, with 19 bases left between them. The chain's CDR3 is CASSFLGGLGGDTQYF. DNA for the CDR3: TGTGCCAGCAGCTTTTTAGGGGGCCTGGGAGGCGATACGCAGTATTTT.

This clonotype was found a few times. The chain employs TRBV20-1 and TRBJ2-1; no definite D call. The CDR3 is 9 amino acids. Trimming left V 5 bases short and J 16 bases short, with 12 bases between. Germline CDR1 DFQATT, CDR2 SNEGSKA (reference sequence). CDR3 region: CSADRPGFF. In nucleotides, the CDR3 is TGCAGTGCTGATAGGCCTGGTTTCTTC.

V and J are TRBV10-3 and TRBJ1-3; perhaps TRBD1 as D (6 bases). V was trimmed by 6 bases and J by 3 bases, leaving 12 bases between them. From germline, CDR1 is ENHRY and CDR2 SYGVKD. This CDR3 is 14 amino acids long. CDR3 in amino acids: CAIRGRDNGNTIYF. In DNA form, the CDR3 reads TGTGCCATCAGAGGCCGGGACAATGGAAACACCATATATTTT.

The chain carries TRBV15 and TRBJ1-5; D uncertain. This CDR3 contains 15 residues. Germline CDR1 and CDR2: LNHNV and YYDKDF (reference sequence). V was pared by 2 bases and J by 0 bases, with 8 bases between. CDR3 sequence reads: CATSRPSYSNQPQHF. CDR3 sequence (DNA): TGTGCCACCAGCAGACCTAGCTATAGCAATCAGCCCCAGCATTTT.

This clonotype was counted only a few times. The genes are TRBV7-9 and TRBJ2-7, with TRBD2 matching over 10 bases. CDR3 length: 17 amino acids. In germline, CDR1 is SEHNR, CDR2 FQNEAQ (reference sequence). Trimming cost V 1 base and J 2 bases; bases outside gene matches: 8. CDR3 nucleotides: TGTGCCAGCAGCTTAGTAGCGGGGGGCATTAACGCCTACGAGCAGTACTTC. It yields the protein CASSLVAGGINAYEQYF.

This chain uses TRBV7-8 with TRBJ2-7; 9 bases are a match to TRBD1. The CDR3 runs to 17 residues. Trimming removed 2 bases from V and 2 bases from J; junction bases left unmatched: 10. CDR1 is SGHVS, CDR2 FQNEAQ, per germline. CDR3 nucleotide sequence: TGTGCCAGCAGCTTACCACAGACAGGGGGGGATCCCTACGAGCAGTACTTC. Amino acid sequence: CASSLPQTGGDPYEQYF.

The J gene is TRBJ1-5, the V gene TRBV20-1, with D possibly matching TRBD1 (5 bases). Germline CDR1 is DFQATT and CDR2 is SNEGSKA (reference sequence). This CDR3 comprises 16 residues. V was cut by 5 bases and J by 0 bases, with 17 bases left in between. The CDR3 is CSALPRVLHSNQPQHF. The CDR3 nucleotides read TGCAGTGCTCTACCCAGGGTCCTCCATAGCAATCAGCCCCAGCATTTT.

The CDR3 DNA reads TGTGCCAGCAGCTTGGGCCCTGACGTCACCGGGGAGCTGTTTTTT. As protein: CASSLGPDVTGELFF. The chain has TRBV5-4 and TRBJ2-2; the D is unclear. V gave up 0 bases and J gave up 4 bases, with 10 bases separating them. Germline-derived CDR1 and CDR2 are SGHNT and YYREEE (reference sequence). This CDR3 contains 15 residues.

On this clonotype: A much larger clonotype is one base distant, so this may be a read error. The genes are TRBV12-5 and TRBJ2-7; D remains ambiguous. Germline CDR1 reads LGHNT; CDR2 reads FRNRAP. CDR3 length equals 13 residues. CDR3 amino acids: CASGLDSSYGQYF. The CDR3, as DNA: TGTGCTAGTGGTTTGGACAGCTCCTACGGGCAGTACTTC.

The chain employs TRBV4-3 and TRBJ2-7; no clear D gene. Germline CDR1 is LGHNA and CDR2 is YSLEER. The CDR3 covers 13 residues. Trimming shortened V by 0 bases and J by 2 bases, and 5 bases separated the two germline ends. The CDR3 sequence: CASSQEYPYEQYF. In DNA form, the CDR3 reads TGCGCCAGCAGCCAAGAGTATCCCTACGAGCAGTACTTC.

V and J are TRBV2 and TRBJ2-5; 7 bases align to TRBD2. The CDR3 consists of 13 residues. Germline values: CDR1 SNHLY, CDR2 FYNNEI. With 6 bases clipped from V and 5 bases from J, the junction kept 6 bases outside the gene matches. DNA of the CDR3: TGTGCCAGCAGCGTGACTAGCATGGAGACCCAGTACTTC. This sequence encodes CASSVTSMETQYF. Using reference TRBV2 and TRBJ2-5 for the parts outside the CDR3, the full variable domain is EPEVTQTPSHQVTQMGQEVILRCVPISNHLYFYWYRQILGQKVEFLVSFYNNEISEKSEIFDDQFSVERPDGSNFTLKIRSTKLEDSAMYFCASSVTSMETQYFGPGTRLLVL.

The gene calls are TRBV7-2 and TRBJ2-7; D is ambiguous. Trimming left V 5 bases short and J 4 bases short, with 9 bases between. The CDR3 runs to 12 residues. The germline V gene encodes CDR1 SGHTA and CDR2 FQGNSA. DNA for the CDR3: TGTGCCAGCAGCCCCACATATTACGAGCAGTACTTC. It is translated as CASSPTYYEQYF.

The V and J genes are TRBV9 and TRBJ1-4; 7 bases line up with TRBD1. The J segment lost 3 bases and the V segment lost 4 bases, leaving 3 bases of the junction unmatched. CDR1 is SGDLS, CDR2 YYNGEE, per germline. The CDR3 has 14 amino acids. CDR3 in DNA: TGTGCCAGCAGCCCGGGACAGCCTAATGAAAAACTGTTTTTT. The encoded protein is CASSPGQPNEKLFF.